This T cell receptor (beta chain) was observed in a study of response to subunit inactivated influenza vaccine. Trimming removed 6 bases from V and 2 bases from J, with 20 bases in between. The CDR3 is 15 amino acids. Germline-derived CDR1 and CDR2 are DFQATT and SNEGSKA (reference sequence). TCRdb ran MiXCR on the RT-PCR reads and lists one entry per CDR3 protein. The sample has more than 400,000 distinct CDR3 sequences, 6% to 9% seen once; the top ten hold 13%. In this sample, this clonotype turned up many times. No antigen is known for it. The study, taken as a whole, reports: Authors suggested few new T cells are recruited by each seasonal influenza vaccination.

The source is a man between 50 and 75 years old who received an inactivated influenza vaccine. The sequences come from PBMCs from blood, collected 23 months after vaccination. The chain links TRBV20-1 to TRBJ2-7; D is undetermined. The CDR3 here is CSANRAGFPAYEQYF. Here the CDR3 DNA reads TGCAGTGCCAATAGGGCCGGGTTCCCGGCCTACGAGCAGTACTTC.